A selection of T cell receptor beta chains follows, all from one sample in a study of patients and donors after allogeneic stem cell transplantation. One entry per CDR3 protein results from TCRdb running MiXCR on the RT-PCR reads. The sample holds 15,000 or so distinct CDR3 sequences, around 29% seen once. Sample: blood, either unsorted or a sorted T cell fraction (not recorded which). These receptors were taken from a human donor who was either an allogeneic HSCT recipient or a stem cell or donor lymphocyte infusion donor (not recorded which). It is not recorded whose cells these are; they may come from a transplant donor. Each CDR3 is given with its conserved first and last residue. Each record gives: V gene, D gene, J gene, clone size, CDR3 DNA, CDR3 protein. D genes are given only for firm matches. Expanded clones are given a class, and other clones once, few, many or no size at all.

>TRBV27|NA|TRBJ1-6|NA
TGTGCCAGCAGTTCGCGACCTCCCCGGGGTTCACCCCTCCACTTT
CASSSRPPRGSPLHF
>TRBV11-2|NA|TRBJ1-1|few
TGTGCCAGCAGCTTAGCGTTTAGGGAAACTGAAGCTTTCTTT
CASSLAFRETEAFF
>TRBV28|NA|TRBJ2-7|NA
TGTGCCAGCAGTTTAATAGGGTACGAGCAGTACTTC
CASSLIGYEQYF
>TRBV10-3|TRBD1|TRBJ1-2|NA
TGTGCCATCTCTTCAACCCGGGACAGCGGTTGTTGCGACTATGGCTACACCTTC
CAISSTRDSGCCDYGYTF
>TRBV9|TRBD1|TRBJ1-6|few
TGTGCCAGCAGCCATGAGGGACAGGGGAAAAGATCACCCCTCCACTTT
CASSHEGQGKRSPLHF
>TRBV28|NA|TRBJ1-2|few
TGTGCCAGCAGTTGGTACAGGTGGGGCTACACCTTC
CASSWYRWGYTF
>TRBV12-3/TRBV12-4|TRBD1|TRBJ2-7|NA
TGTGCCAGCACTGCTTCAGGGGGCCACGAGCAGTACTTC
CASTASGGHEQYF
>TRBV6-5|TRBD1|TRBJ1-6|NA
TGTGCCAGCACCCCAAAGACAGGGCTCGGAAATTCACCCCTCCACTTT
CASTPKTGLGNSPLHF
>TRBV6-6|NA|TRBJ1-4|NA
TGTGCCAGCAGTTACCACGACCCCGTAGAGTACGAAAAACTGTTTTTT
CASSYHDPVEYEKLFF
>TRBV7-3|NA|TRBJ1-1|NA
TGTGCCAGCGGGGTAGGCACTGAAGCTTTCTTT
CASGVGTEAFF
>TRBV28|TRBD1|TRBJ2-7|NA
TGTGCCAGCAGTTTTTTGGGGACAGCCTACTACGAGCAGTACTTC
CASSFLGTAYYEQYF
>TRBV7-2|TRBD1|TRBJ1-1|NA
TGTGCCAGCAGCTTAGAGACAGGGAGGGCTGAAGCTTTCTTT
CASSLETGRAEAFF
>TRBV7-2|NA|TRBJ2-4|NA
TGTGCCAGCAGCCCACAGGAGGGGAAGGGAAACATTCAGTACTTC
CASSPQEGKGNIQYF
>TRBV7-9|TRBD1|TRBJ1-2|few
TGTGCCAGCAGCTTTGGGACAGGGTATGGCTACACCTTC
CASSFGTGYGYTF
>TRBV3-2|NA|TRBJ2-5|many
TGTGCCAGCAGCCAGAAGCGGGGGAAGGAGACCCAGTACTTC
CASSQKRGKETQYF
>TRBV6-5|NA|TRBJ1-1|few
TGTGCCAGCAGTTACTTGGCGAGAGGGGAAGCTTTCTTT
CASSYLARGEAFF
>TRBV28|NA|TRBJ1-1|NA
TGTGCCAGCAGTCCCACCACCCGAAACGAAGCTTTCTTT
CASSPTTRNEAFF
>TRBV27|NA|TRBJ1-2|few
TGTGCCAGCAGTCTCCAGGGAGAGTATGGCTACACCTTC
CASSLQGEYGYTF
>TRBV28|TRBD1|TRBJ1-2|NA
TGTGCCAGCAGTTTGGCGCCCCGACAGGGCGGCTACACCTTC
CASSLAPRQGGYTF
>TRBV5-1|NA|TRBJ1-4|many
TGCGCCAGCAGCCAACAGGCAACTAATGAAAAACTGTTTTTT
CASSQQATNEKLFF
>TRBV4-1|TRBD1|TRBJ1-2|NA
TGCGCCAGCAGCCAACCGCCTCGGGACAGGGGATTTGGCTACACCTTC
CASSQPPRDRGFGYTF
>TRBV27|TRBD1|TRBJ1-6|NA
TGTGCCAGCAGTTTGCAGGGGGATTCACCCCTCCACTTT
CASSLQGDSPLHF